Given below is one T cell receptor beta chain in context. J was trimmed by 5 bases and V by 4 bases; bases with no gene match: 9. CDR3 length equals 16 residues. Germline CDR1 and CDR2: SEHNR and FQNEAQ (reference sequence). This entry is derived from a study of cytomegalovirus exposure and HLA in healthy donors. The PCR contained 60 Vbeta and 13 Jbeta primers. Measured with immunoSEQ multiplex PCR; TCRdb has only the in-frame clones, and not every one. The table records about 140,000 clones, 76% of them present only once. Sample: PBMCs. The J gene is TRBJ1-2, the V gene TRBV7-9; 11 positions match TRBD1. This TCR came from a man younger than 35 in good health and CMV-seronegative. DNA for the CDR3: TGTGCCAGCAGCTCCCATGGACAGGGGGCAGGGTATGGCTACACCTTC. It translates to CASSSHGQGAGYGYTF.